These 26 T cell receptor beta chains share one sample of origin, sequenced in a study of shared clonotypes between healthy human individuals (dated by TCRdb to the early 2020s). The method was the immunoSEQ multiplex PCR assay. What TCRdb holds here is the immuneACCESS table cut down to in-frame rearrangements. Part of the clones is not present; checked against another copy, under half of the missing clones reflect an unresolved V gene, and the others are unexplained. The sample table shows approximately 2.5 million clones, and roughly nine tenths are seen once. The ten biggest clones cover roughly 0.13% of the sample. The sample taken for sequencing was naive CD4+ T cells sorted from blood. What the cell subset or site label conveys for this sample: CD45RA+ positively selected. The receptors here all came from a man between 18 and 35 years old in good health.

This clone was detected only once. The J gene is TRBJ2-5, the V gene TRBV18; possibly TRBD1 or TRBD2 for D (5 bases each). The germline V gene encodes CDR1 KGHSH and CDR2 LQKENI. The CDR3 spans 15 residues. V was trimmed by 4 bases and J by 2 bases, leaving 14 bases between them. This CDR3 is CASSLPGPGQETQYF. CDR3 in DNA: TGTGCCAGCTCACTCCCGGGACCGGGGCAAGAGACCCAGTACTTC. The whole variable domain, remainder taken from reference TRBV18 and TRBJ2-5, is NAGVMQNPRHLVRRRGQEARLRCSPMKGHSHVYWYRQLPEEGLKFMVYLQKENIIDESGMPKERFSAEFPKEGPSILRIQQVVRGDSAAYFCASSLPGPGQETQYFGPGTRLLVL.

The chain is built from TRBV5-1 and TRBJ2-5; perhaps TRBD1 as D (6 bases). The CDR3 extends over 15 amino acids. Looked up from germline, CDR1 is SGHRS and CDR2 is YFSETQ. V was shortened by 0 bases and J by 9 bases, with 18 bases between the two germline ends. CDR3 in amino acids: CASSLEGDTYNSQYF. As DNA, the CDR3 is TGCGCCAGCAGCTTGGAGGGGGACACCTATAATTCCCAGTACTTC.

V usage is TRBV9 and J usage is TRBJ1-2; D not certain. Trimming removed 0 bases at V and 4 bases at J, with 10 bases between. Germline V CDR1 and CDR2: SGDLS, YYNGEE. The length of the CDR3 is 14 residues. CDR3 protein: CASSVEDPGYGYTF. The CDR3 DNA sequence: TGTGCCAGCAGCGTAGAGGATCCGGGCTATGGCTACACCTTC. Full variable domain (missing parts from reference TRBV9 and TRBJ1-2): DSGVTQTPKHLITATGQRVTLRCSPRSGDLSVYWYQQSLDQGLQFLIQYYNGEERAKGNILERFSAQQFPDLHSELNLSSLELGDSALYFCASSVEDPGYGYTFGSGTRLTVV.

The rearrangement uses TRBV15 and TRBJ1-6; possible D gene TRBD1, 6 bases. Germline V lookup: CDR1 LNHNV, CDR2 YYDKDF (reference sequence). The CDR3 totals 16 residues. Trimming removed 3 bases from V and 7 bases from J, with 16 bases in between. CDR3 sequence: CATSRVRQVNNSPLHF. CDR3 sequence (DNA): TGTGCCACCAGCAGGGTAAGACAGGTGAACAATTCACCCCTCCACTTT.

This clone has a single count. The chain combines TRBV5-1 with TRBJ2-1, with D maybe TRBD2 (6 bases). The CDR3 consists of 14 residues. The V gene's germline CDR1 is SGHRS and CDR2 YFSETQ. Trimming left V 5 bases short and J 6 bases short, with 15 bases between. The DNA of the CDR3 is TGCGCCAGCAGTCGGGACTCCACCATCAATGAGCAGTTCTTC. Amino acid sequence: CASSRDSTINEQFF.

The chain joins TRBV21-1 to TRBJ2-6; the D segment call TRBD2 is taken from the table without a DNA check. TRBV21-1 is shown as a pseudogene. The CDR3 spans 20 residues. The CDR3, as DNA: TGTGCCAGCAGCAAAGGGGTGGGCGGGGATATTCGCTCTGGGGCCAACGTCCTGACTTTC. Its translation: CASSKGVGGDIRSGANVLTF.

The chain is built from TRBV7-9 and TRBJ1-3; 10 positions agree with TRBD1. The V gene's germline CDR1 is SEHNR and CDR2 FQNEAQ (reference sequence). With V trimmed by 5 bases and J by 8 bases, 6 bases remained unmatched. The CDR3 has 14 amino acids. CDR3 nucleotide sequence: TGTGCCAGCAGCGGGACAGGGGCCGGGGACACCATATATTTT. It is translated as CASSGTGAGDTIYF.

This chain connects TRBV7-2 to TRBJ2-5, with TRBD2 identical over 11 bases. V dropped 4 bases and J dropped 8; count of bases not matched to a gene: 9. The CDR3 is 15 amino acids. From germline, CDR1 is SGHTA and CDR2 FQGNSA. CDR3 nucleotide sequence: TGTGCCAGCAGCTCGGGACTAGCGGCCTCGGGAACCCAGTACTTC. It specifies CASSSGLAASGTQYF.

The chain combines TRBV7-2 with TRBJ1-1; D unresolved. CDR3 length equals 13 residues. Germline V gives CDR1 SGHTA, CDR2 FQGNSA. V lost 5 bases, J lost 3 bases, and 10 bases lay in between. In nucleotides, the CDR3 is TGTGCCAGCAGCCGGACTGGGGACACTGAAGCTTTCTTT. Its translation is CASSRTGDTEAFF.

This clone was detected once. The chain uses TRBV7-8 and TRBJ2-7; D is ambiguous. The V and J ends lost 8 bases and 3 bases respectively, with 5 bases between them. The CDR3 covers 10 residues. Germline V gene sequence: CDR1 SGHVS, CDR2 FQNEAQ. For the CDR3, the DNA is TGTGCCAGCGGGAACTACGAGCAGTACTTC. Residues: CASGNYEQYF.

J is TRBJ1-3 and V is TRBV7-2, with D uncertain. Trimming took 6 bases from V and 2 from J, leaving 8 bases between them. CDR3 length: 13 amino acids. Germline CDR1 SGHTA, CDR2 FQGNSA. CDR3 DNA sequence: TGTGCCAGCAGAATAAGGGCTGGAAACACCATATATTTT. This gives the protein CASRIRAGNTIYF.

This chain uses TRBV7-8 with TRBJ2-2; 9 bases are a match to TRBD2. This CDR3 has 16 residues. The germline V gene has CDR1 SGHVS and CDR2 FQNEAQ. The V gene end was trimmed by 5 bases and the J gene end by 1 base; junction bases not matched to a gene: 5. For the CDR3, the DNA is TGTGCCAGCAGCCCTTGGACTAGCGAGAACACCGGGGAGCTGTTTTTT. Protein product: CASSPWTSENTGELFF.

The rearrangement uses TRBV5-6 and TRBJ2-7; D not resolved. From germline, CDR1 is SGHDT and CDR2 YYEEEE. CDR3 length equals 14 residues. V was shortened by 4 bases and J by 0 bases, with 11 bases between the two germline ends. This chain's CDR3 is CASSLSVVSYEQYF. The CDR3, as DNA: TGTGCCAGCAGCCTGTCTGTCGTCTCCTACGAGCAGTACTTC.

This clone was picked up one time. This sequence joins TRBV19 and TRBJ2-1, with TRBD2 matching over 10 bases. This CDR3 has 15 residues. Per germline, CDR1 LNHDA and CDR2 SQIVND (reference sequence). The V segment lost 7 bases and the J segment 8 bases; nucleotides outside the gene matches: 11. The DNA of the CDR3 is TGTGCCAGTACCTCGGCTAGCGGGAGTGCAGATGAGCAGTTCTTC. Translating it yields CASTSASGSADEQFF.

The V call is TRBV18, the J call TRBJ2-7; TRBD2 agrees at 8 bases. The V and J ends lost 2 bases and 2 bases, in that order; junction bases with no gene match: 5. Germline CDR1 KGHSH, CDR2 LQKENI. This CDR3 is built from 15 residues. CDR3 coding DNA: TGTGCCAGCTCACCAACAGCGGGAGTCCCCTACGAGCAGTACTTC. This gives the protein CASSPTAGVPYEQYF.

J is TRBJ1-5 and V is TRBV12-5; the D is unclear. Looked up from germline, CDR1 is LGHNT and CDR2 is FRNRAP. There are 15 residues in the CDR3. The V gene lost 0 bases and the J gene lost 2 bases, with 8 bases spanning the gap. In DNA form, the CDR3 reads TGTGCTAGTGGTTTGGTAAATGCAGGCAATCAGCCCCAGCATTTT. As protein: CASGLVNAGNQPQHF. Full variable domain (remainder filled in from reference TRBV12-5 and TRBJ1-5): DARVTQTPRHKVTEMGQEVTMRCQPILGHNTVFWYRQTMMQGLELLAYFRNRAPLDDSGMPKDRFSAEMPDATLATLKIQPSEPRDSAVYFCASGLVNAGNQPQHFGDGTRLSIL.

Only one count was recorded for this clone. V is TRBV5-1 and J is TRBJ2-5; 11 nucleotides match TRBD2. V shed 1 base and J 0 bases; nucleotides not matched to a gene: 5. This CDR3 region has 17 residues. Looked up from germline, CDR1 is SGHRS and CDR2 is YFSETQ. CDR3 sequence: CASSLSGTSGYQETQYF. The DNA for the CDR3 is TGCGCCAGCAGCTTGTCTGGGACTAGCGGATACCAAGAGACCCAGTACTTC.

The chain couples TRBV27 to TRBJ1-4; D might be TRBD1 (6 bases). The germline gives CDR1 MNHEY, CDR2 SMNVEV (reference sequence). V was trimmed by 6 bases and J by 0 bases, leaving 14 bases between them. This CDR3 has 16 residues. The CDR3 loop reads CASRLNRGATNEKLFF. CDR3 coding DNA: TGTGCCAGCAGATTGAATAGGGGGGCAACTAATGAAAAACTGTTTTTT.

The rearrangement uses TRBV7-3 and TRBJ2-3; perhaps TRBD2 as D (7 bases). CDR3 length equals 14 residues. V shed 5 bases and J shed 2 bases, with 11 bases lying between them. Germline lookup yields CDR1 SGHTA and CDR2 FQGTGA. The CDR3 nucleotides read TGTGCCAGCAGCCGAGGGGGGGCCACAGATACGCAGTATTTT. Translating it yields CASSRGGATDTQYF.

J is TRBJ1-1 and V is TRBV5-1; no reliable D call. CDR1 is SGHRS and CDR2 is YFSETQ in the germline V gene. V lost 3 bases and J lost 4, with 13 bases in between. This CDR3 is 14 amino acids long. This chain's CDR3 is CASSWTERSTEAFF. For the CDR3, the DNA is TGCGCCAGCAGCTGGACCGAACGGAGCACTGAAGCTTTCTTT.

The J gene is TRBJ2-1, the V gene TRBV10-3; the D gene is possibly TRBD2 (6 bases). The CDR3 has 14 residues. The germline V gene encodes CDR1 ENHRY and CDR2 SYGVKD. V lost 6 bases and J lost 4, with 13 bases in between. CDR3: CAIRNRDSYNEQFF. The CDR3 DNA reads TGTGCCATCAGGAATAGGGACTCATACAATGAGCAGTTCTTC.

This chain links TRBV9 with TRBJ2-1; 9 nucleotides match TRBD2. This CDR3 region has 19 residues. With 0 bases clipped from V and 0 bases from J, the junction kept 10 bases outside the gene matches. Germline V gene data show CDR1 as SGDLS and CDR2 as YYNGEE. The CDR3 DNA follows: TGTGCCAGCAGCGTAGGACCCGATTTTAGCGGGAGCTCCTACAATGAGCAGTTCTTC. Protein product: CASSVGPDFSGSSYNEQFF.

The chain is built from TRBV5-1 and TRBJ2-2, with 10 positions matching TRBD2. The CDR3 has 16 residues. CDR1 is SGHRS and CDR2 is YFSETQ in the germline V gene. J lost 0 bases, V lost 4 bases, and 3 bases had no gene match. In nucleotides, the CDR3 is TGCGCCAGCAGCCACCTAGCGGGGGCGAACACCGGGGAGCTGTTTTTT. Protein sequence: CASSHLAGANTGELFF.

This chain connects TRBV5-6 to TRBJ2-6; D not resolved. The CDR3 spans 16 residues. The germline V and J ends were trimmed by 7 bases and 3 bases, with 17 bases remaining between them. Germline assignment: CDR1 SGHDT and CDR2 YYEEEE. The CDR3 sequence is CASAAGYVGGANVLTF. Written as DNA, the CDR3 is TGTGCCAGCGCGGCCGGTTATGTCGGTGGGGCCAACGTCCTGACTTTC.

This CDR3 reads CASSYPEGYGYTF. In nucleotides, the CDR3 is TGTGCCAGCAGCTACCCCGAGGGCTATGGCTACACCTTC. V and J are TRBV5-4 and TRBJ1-2, with unresolved D. Germline V gene data show CDR1 as SGHNT and CDR2 as YYREEE (reference sequence). V shed 3 bases and J shed 4 bases, with 10 bases lying between them. The CDR3 totals 13 residues.

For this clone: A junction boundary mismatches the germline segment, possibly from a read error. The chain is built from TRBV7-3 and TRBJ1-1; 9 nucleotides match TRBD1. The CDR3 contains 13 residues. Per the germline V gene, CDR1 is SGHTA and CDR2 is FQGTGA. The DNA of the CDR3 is TGTGCCAGCAGCGTAACAGGGGGCGCTGAAGCTTTCTTT. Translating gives CASSVTGGAEAFF.